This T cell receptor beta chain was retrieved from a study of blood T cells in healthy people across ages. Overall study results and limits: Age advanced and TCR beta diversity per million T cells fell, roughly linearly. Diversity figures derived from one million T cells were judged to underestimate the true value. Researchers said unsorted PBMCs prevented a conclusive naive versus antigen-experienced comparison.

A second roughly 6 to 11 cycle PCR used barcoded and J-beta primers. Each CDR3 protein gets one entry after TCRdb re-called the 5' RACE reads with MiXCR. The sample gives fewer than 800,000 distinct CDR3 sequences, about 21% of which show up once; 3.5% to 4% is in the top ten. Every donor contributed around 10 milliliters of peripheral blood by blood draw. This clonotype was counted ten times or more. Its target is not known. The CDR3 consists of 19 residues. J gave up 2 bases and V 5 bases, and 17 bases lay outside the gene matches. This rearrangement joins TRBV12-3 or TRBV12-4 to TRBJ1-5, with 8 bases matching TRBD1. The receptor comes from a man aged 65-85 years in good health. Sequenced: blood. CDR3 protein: CASSPRSGTGPKGNQPQHF. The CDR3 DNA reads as TGTGCCAGCAGTCCTAGATCCGGGACAGGCCCTAAAGGCAATCAGCCCCAGCATTTT.